These 9 T cell receptor beta chains were sequenced from one sample in a study of cytotoxic CD8 clonotypes in ibrutinib-treated CLL. Data came from immunoSEQ multiplex PCR; TCRdb stores just in-frame clones and leaves some out. The sample holds tens of thousands of clones, less than 60% seen once. This specimen consisted of PBMCs, obtained before ibrutinib treatment. These receptors were taken from a human donor with chronic lymphocytic leukemia.

This chain uses TRBV14 with TRBJ2-7; 11 bases are a match to TRBD2. The trim removed 3 bases at V and 7 bases at J, leaving 5 bases unmatched. The CDR3 totals 14 residues. The V gene's germline CDR1 is SGHDN and CDR2 FVKESK. In DNA form, the CDR3 reads TGTGCCAGCAGCCAGTTTAGCGGGAGGGCTGAGCAGTACTTC. Its protein is CASSQFSGRAEQYF.

The genes are TRBV5-4 and TRBJ2-3, with 14 bases fitting TRBD2. CDR3 length equals 16 residues. V dropped 4 bases and J dropped 1; count of bases not matched to a gene: 2. Germline loops: CDR1 SGHNT, CDR2 YYREEE (reference sequence). The DNA for the CDR3 is TGTGCCAGCAGCAAGGGACTAGCGGGAGGCACAGATACGCAGTATTTT. Protein: CASSKGLAGGTDTQYF.

This clone is deemed medium-sized (0.01 to 0.1%). The chain has TRBV10-3 and TRBJ2-5; D is unresolved. The CDR3 totals 11 residues. Germline V CDR1 and CDR2: ENHRY, SYGVKD. V lost 3 bases to trimming and J lost 3 bases, with 2 bases between them. CDR3 protein: CAISEKETQYF. Written as DNA, the CDR3 is TGTGCCATCAGTGAAAAAGAGACCCAGTACTTC.

The gene calls are TRBV28 and TRBJ1-2, with D unresolved. The CDR3 loop spans 13 amino acids. Germline V gene sequence: CDR1 MDHEN, CDR2 SYDVKM. The V and J ends lost 7 bases and 2 bases respectively, with 11 bases between them. In nucleotides, the CDR3 is TGTGCCAGCAAATTAAGGCAGAACTATGGCTACACCTTC. Translated, it gives CASKLRQNYGYTF.

The CDR3 region is CASSLSSGGYNEQFF. The CDR3 DNA is TGTGCCAGCAGCTTGAGCAGCGGGGGGTACAATGAGCAGTTCTTC. V is TRBV5-4 and J is TRBJ2-1, with 9 bases aligning to TRBD2. There are 15 residues in the CDR3. The V gene end was trimmed by 1 base and the J gene end by 4 bases; junction bases not matched to a gene: 3. The germline gives CDR1 SGHNT, CDR2 YYREEE (reference sequence).

This sequence joins TRBV7-3 and TRBJ2-4; 7 bases are shared with TRBD1. The V gene end was trimmed by 6 bases and the J gene end by 9 bases; junction bases not matched to a gene: 8. Germline-derived CDR1 and CDR2 are SGHTA and FQGTGA. The CDR3 is 13 amino acids. CDR3 amino acids: CASRKTGFGIQYF. The DNA for the CDR3 is TGTGCCAGCAGGAAGACAGGGTTCGGCATTCAGTACTTC.

This clone was counted a few times. The V gene is TRBV28, the J gene TRBJ2-1, with 9 positions matching TRBD2. Trimming cost V 6 bases and J 6 bases; bases outside gene matches: 12. The CDR3 is made up of 16 amino acids. The germline V gene has CDR1 MDHEN and CDR2 SYDVKM. CDR3 in amino acids: CASRHNPRLAVNEQFF. The CDR3 DNA reads TGTGCCAGCAGACATAACCCGAGACTAGCGGTCAATGAGCAGTTCTTC.

The chain employs TRBV19 and TRBJ1-1; the match to TRBD1 covers 8 bases. Losses at the gene ends were 6 bases for V and 6 bases for J; bases not matched to a gene: 9. This CDR3 contains 14 residues. CDR1 and CDR2 from the germline V gene are LNHDA and SQIVND (reference sequence). The CDR3 here is CASSPGRGRAEAFF. The CDR3 DNA follows: TGTGCCAGTAGCCCGGGCAGGGGGCGGGCTGAAGCTTTCTTT.

This clone occurred a few times. In DNA, the CDR3 is TGTGCCAGCAGGAACAGGACGGGTGATACAGATACGCAGTATTTT. Protein: CASRNRTGDTDTQYF. The V gene is TRBV2, the J gene TRBJ2-3; D possibly corresponds to TRBD1 (5 bases). The CDR3 covers 15 residues. Trimming pared 6 bases from V and 3 bases from J, leaving 16 bases between. Germline loops: CDR1 SNHLY, CDR2 FYNNEI.